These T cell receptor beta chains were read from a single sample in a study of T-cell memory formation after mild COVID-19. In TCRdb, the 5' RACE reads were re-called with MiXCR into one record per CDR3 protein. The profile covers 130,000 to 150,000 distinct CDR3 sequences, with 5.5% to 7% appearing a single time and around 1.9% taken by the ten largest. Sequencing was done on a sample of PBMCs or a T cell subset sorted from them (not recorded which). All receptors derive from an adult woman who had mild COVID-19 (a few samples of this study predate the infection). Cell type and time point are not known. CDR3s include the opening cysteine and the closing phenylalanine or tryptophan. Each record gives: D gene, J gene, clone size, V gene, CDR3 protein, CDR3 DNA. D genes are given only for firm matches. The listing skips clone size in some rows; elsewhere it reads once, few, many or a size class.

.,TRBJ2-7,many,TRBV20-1,CSARGGGSEQYF,TGCAGTGCAAGAGGAGGAGGTTCCGAGCAGTACTTC
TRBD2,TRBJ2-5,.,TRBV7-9,CASSLGSSGSLLVLETQYF,TGTGCCAGCAGCTTGGGGTCTAGCGGGAGCCTTCTAGTATTGGAGACCCAGTACTTC
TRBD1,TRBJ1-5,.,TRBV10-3,CAISGEGTGGKIGNQPQHF,TGTGCCATCAGTGGGGAGGGGACAGGGGGGAAAATTGGCAATCAGCCCCAGCATTTT
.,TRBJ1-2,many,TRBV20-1,CSALTGLGYTF,TGCAGTGCTCTAACAGGTCTCGGCTACACCTTC
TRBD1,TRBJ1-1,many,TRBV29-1,CSVERDRGRLGAFF,TGCAGCGTTGAACGGGACAGGGGGCGATTAGGAGCTTTCTTT
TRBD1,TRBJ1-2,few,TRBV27,CASSPDRGRANYGYTF,TGTGCCAGCAGTCCGGACAGGGGGCGAGCTAACTATGGCTACACCTTC
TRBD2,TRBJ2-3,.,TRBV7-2,CASSARLAGALDTQYF,TGTGCCAGCAGCGCGCGACTAGCGGGAGCGTTAGATACGCAGTATTTT
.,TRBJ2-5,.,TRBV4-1,CASSQDLGVHGPQF,TGCGCCAGCAGCCAAGATCTGGGGGTTCATGGGCCTCAATTC
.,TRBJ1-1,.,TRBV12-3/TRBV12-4,CASSLESPTEAFF,TGTGCCAGCAGCCTAGAGTCTCCCACTGAAGCTTTCTTT
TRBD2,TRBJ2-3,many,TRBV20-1,CSPSGGGNTDTQYF,TGCAGTCCTTCCGGGGGGGGAAACACAGATACGCAGTATTTT
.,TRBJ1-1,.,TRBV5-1,CASSSGPYQAFF,TGCGCCAGCAGCTCCGGCCCGTATCAAGCTTTCTTT
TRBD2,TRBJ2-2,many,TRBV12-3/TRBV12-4,CASSIHGGAGELFF,TGTGCCAGCAGTATCCACGGGGGGGCCGGGGAGCTGTTTTTT
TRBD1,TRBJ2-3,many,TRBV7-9,CASSLLTGTGGFTQYF,TGTGCCAGCAGCCTATTAACCGGGACAGGGGGCTTCACGCAGTATTTT
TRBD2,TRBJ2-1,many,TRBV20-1,CSAPGPTSGRNNEQFF,TGCAGTGCTCCCGGACCAACTAGCGGGCGAAACAATGAGCAGTTCTTC
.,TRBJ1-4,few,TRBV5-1,CASSFGGSNEKLFF,TGCGCCAGCAGCTTTGGGGGAAGTAATGAAAAACTGTTTTTT
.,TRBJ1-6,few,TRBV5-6,CASRRRGAFNSPLHF,TGTGCCAGCAGGCGCAGGGGCGCATTCAATTCACCCCTCCACTTT
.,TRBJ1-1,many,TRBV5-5,CASSFGGKTEAFF,TGTGCCAGCAGCTTTGGGGGGAAGACTGAAGCTTTCTTT
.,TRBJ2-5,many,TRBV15,CATSRDDTRGFF,TGTGCCACCAGCAGAGATGATACAAGAGGGTTCTTC
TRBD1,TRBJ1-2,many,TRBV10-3,CAISGGEGANYGYTF,TGTGCCATCAGTGGAGGTGAGGGGGCCAACTATGGCTACACCTTC
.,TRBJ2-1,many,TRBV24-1,CATGSSDYNEQFF,TGTGCCACCGGGAGTAGCGACTACAATGAGCAGTTCTTC
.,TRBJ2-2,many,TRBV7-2,CASSLILTGELFF,TGTGCCAGCAGCTTAATTTTGACCGGGGAGCTGTTTTTT
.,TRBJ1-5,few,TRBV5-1,CASSLGDGGQPQHF,TGCGCCAGCAGCTTGGGGGACGGCGGTCAGCCCCAGCATTTT
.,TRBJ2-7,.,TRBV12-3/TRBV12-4,CASSLGDRKIGGEQYF,TGTGCCAGCAGTTTAGGCGACAGAAAAATTGGGGGAGAGCAGTACTTC
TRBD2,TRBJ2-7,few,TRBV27,CASSSPTSGSSYEQYF,TGTGCCAGCAGTTCTCCGACTAGCGGGAGCTCCTACGAGCAGTACTTC
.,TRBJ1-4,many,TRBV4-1,CASSQGTVNEKLFF,TGCGCCAGCAGCCAAGGCACAGTTAATGAAAAACTGTTTTTT
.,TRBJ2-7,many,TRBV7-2,CASNSGFEQYF,TGTGCCAGCAACTCAGGGTTCGAGCAGTACTTC
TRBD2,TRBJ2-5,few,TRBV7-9,CASSKAGRSGLAAQYF,TGTGCCAGCAGCAAGGCAGGGCGTTCCGGGCTAGCGGCCCAGTACTTC
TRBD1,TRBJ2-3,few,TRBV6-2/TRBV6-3,CASSYKDRITDTQYF,TGTGCCAGCAGTTACAAGGACAGGATCACAGATACGCAGTATTTT
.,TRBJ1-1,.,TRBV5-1,CASSLARVVHSSNTEAFF,TGCGCCAGCAGCTTGGCTCGAGTGGTGCACAGCTCGAACACTGAAGCTTTCTTT
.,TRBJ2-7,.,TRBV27,CASSLSWTAGSYEQYF,TGTGCCAGCAGTTTATCGTGGACCGCCGGCTCCTACGAGCAGTACTTC
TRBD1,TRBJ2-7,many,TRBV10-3,CAISQDREPTYEQYF,TGTGCCATCAGTCAGGACAGGGAACCCACCTACGAGCAGTACTTC
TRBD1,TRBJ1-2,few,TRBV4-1,CASSQAGWPGQGNYGYTF,TGCGCCAGCAGCCAAGCGGGGTGGCCGGGACAGGGGAACTATGGCTACACCTTC